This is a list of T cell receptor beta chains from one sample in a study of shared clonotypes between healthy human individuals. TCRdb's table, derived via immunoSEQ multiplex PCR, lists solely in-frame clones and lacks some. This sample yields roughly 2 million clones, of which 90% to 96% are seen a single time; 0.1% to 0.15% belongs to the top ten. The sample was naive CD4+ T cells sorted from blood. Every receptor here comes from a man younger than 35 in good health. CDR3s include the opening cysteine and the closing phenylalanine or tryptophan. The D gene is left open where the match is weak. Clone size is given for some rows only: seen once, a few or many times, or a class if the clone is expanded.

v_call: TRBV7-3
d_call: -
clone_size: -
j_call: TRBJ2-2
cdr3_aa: CASSLNSGLNTGELFF
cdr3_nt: TGTGCCAGCAGCTTAAATTCTGGGCTGAACACCGGGGAGCTGTTTTTT

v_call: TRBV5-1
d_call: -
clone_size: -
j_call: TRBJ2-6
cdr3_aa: CASSLGSAGQRNVLTF
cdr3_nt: TGCGCCAGCAGCTTGGGGTCCGCGGGACAGAGAAACGTCCTGACTTTC

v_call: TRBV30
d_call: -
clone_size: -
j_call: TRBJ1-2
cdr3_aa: CAWSERALLNYGYTF
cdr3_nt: TGTGCCTGGAGTGAAAGGGCACTTTTGAACTATGGCTACACCTTC

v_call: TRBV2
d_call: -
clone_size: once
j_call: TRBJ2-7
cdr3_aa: CASSPGVHSYEQYF
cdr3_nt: TGTGCCAGCAGTCCTGGGGTCCACTCCTACGAGCAGTACTTC

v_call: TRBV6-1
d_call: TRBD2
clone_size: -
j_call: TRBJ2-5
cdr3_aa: CASSVTGTSGETQYF
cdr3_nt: TGTGCCAGCAGTGTGACCGGGACTAGCGGGGAGACCCAGTACTTC

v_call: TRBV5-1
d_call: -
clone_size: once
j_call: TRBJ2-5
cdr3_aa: CASSLAGVGTQYF
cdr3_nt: TGCGCCAGCAGCTTGGCTGGAGTTGGGACCCAGTACTTC

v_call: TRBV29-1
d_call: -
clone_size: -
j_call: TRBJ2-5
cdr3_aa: CSVIGVYARETQYF
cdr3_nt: TGCAGCGTTATAGGGGTATACGCGAGAGAGACCCAGTACTTC

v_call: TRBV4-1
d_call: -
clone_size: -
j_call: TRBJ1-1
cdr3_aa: CASSQPTKLNTEAFF
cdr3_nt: TGCGCCAGCAGCCAACCCACTAAACTAAACACTGAAGCTTTCTTT

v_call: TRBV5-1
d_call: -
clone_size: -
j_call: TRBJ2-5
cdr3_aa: CASSFEVETQYF
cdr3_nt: TGCGCCAGCAGCTTCGAAGTGGAGACCCAGTACTTC

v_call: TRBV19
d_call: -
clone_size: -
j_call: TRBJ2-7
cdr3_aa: CASSMGAGTYEQYF
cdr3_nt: TGTGCCAGTAGTATGGGGGCGGGGACCTACGAGCAGTACTTC

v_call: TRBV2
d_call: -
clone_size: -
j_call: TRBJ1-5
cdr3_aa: CASTPFRAGLKPQHF
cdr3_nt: TGTGCCAGCACCCCTTTCAGGGCGGGGCTGAAACCCCAGCATTTT

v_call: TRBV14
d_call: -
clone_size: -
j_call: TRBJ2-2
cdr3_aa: CASSQERPVNTGELFF
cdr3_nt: TGTGCCAGCAGCCAAGAACGACCCGTGAACACCGGGGAGCTGTTTTTT

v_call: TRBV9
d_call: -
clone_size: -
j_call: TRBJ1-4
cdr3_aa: CASSVYNEKLFF
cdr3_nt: TGTGCCAGCAGCGTATATAATGAAAAACTGTTTTTT

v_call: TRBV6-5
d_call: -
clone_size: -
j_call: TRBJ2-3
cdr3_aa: CASRRGSSADTQYF
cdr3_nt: TGTGCCAGCAGAAGGGGTAGTTCAGCAGATACGCAGTATTTT

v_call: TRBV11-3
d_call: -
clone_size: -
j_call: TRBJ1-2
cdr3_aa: CASSPNFWELDYGYTF
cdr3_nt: TGTGCCAGCAGCCCCAATTTTTGGGAGTTGGACTATGGCTACACCTTC

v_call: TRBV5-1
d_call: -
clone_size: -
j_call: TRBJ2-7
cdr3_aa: CASSLTVSYEQYF
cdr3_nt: TGCGCCAGCAGTTTGACAGTTTCCTACGAGCAGTACTTC

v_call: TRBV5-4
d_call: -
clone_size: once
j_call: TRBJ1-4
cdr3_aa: CASSEQITTNEKLFF
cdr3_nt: TGTGCCAGCAGCGAACAGATCACAACTAATGAAAAACTGTTTTTT

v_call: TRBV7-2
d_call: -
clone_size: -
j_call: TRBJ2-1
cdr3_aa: CASSLDVSEQFF
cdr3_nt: TGTGCCAGCAGCTTAGACGTGAGTGAGCAGTTCTTC

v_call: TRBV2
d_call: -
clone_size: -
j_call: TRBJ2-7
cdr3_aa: CASRGEKATYEQYF
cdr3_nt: TGTGCCAGCAGGGGGGAGAAGGCAACCTACGAGCAGTACTTC

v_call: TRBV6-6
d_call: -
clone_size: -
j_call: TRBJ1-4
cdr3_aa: CASSYQGLRDKVFF
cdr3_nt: TGTGCCAGCAGTTATCAGGGTTTGAGAGACAAAGTGTTTTTT

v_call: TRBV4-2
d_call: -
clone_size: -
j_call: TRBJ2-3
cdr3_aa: CASSQGKGGEDTQYF
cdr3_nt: TGTGCCAGCAGCCAAGGGAAGGGGGGGGAAGATACGCAGTATTTT

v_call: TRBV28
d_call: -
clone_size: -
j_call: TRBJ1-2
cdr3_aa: CASSSTVTNYGYTF
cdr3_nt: TGTGCCAGCAGTTCGACGGTTACTAACTATGGCTACACCTTC

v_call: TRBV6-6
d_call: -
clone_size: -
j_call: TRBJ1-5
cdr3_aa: CASSYGGFNQPQHF
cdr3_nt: TGTGCCAGCAGTTACGGGGGCTTCAATCAGCCCCAGCATTTT

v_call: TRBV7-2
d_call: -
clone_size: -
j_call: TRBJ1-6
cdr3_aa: CASSLVDSNSPLHF
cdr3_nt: TGTGCCAGCAGCTTAGTAGACAGCAATTCACCCCTCCACTTT

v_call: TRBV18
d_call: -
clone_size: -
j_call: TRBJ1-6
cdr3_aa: CASSPFTGFSSPLHF
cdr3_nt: TGTGCCAGCTCACCATTCACAGGTTTTAGTTCACCCCTCCACTTT

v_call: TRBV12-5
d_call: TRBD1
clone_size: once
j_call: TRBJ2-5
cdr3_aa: CASAGRETGGETQYF
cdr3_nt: TGTGCTAGTGCGGGGCGGGAGACAGGGGGCGAGACCCAGTACTTC

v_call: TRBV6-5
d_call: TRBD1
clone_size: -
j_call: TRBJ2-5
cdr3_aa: CASSRGQGGKETQYF
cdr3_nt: TGTGCCAGCAGTAGAGGACAGGGAGGCAAAGAGACCCAGTACTTC

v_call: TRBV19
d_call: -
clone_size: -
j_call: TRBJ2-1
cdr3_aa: CASSLQTTRGYHEQFF
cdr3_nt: TGTGCCAGTAGTTTGCAAACGACTAGAGGATACCATGAGCAGTTCTTC

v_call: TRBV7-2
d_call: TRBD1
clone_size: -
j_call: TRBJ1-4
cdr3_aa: CASSLGTGDIEKLFF
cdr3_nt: TGTGCCAGCAGCTTAGGCACAGGGGACATTGAAAAACTGTTTTTT

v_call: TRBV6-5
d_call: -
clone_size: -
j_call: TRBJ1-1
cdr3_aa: CASSYSWGLDTEAFF
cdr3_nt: TGTGCCAGCAGTTACTCATGGGGGCTTGACACTGAAGCTTTCTTT

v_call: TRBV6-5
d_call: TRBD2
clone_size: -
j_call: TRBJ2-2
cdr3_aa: CASHSGGPNTGELFF
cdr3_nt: TGTGCCAGCCATAGCGGGGGACCGAACACCGGGGAGCTGTTTTTT

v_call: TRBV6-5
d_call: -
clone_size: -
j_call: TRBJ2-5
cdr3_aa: CASSYLGTARETQYF
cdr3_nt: TGTGCCAGCAGTTACTTGGGGACGGCCAGGGAGACCCAGTACTTC

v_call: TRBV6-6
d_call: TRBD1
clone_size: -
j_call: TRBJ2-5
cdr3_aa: CASSYSTGTETQYF
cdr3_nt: TGTGCCAGCAGTTACTCGACAGGGACGGAGACCCAGTACTTC

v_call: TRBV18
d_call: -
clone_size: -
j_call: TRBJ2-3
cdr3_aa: CASSPGRPPDTQYF
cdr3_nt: TGTGCCAGCTCACCAGGACGCCCCCCAGATACGCAGTATTTT

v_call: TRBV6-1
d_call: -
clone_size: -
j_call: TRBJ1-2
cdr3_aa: CASSVGGGANYGYTF
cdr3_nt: TGTGCCAGCAGTGTCGGAGGAGGAGCTAACTATGGCTACACCTTC

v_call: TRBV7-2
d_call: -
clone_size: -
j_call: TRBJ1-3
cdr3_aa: CASRLTGNTIYF
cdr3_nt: TGTGCCAGCAGATTAACCGGAAACACCATATATTTT

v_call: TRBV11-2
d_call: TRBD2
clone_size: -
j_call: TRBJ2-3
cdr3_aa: CASNIGLAGTLDTQYF
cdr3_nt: TGTGCCAGCAACATTGGGCTAGCGGGTACGTTGGATACGCAGTATTTT

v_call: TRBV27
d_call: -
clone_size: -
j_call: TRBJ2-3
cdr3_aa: CASSLGLSTDTQYF
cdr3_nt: TGTGCCAGCAGTTTGGGACTCTCCACAGATACGCAGTATTTT

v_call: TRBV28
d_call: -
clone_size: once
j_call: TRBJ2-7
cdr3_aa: CASSSHRVGSYEQYF
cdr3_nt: TGTGCCAGCAGTTCCCACAGGGTAGGGTCCTACGAGCAGTACTTC

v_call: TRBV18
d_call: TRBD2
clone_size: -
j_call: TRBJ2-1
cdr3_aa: CASSPGLAVHNEQFF
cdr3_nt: TGTGCCAGCTCACCTGGACTAGCGGTTCACAATGAGCAGTTCTTC

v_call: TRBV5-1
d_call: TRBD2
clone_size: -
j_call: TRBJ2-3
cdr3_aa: CASRTGGPTDTQYF
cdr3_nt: TGCGCCAGCAGGACGGGGGGTCCCACAGATACGCAGTATTTT

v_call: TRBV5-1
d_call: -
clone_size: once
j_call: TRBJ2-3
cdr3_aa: CASSLAGRAGTDTQYF
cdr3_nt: TGCGCCAGCAGCTTGGCCGGGCGGGCGGGCACAGATACGCAGTATTTT

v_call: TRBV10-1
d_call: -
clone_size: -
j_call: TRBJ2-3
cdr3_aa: CASSAGDTQYF
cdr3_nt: TGCGCCAGCAGTGCGGGAGATACGCAGTATTTT

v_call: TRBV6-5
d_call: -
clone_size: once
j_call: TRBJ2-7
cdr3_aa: CASSYLTGHEQYF
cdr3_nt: TGTGCCAGCAGTTACTTAACAGGGCACGAGCAGTACTTC

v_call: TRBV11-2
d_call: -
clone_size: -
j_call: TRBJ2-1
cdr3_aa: CASSTRVRADSYNEQFF
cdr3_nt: TGTGCCAGCAGCACTCGGGTGCGGGCGGACTCCTACAATGAGCAGTTCTTC

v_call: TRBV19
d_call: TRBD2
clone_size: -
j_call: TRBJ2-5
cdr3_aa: CASSIGLAGVLQETQYF
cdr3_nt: TGTGCCAGTAGTATCGGACTAGCGGGAGTATTACAAGAGACCCAGTACTTC

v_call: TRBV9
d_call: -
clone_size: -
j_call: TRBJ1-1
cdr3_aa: CASSVDVNTEAFF
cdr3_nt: TGTGCCAGCAGCGTAGACGTGAACACTGAAGCTTTCTTT

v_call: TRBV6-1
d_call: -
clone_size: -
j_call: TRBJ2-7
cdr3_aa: CASSAIMDYEQYF
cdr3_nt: TGTGCCAGCAGTGCCATCATGGACTACGAGCAGTACTTC

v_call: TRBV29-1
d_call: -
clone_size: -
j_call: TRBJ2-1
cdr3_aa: CSVGARIVFNEQFF
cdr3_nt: TGCAGCGTTGGAGCGAGAATCGTGTTTAATGAGCAGTTCTTC

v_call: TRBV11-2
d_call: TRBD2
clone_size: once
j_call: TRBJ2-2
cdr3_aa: CASSLVAGGGEAGELFF
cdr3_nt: TGTGCCAGCAGCTTAGTTGCGGGAGGAGGTGAGGCCGGGGAGCTGTTTTTT

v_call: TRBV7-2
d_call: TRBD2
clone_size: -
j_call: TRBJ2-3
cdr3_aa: CASSLASGSITDTQYF
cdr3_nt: TGTGCCAGCAGCTTAGCCAGCGGGAGTATCACAGATACGCAGTATTTT

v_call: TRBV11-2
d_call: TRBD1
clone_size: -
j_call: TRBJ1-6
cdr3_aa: CASSSTGSRNSPLHF
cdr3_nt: TGTGCCAGCAGCTCGACAGGGTCTCGTAATTCACCCCTCCACTTT

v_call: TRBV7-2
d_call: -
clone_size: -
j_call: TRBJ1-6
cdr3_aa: CASSLASSYNSPLHF
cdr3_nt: TGTGCCAGCAGCTTAGCTAGCTCCTATAATTCACCCCTCCACTTT

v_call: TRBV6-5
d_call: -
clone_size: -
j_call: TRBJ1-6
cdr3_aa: CASSYLPGQSYSPLHF
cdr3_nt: TGTGCCAGCAGTTACCTCCCCGGACAGTCCTATTCACCCCTCCACTTT

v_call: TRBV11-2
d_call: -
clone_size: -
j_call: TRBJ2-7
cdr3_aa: CASSLVRGPSYEQYF
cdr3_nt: TGTGCCAGCAGCTTAGTGAGGGGCCCTTCCTACGAGCAGTACTTC

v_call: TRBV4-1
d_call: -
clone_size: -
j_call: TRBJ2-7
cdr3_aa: CASSQDRGPSQYF
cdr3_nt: TGCGCCAGCAGCCAAGATCGGGGACCATCGCAGTACTTC